The 18 T cell receptor beta chains in this list originate from one sample, sequenced in a study of blood T cells in healthy people across ages. Alongside a J-beta primer mix, a sample-barcoded 5' primer served in a second PCR lasting about 7 to 12 cycles. One entry per CDR3 protein, called by TCRdb with MiXCR from the 5' RACE reads. The table lists around 800,000 distinct CDR3 sequences, 35% to 60% of them singletons. Sequencing was carried out using blood. These receptors all come from an elderly man in good health.

This clonotype has just a few counts. The CDR3 spells CASSLGLSGNTIYF. CDR3 nucleotide sequence: TGTGCCAGCAGTTTAGGCCTCTCTGGAAACACCATATATTTT. V and J are TRBV12-3 or TRBV12-4 and TRBJ1-3; D remains ambiguous. V lost 1 base, J lost 0 bases, and 4 bases lay in between. The length of the CDR3 is 14 residues.

This clonotype appeared a few times. The chain recombines TRBV20-1 with TRBJ2-7; 11 bases agree with TRBD1. Per the germline V gene, CDR1 is DFQATT and CDR2 is SNEGSKA (reference sequence). V gave up 4 bases and J gave up 2 bases; unmatched junction bases: 10. The CDR3 loop spans 16 amino acids. This chain's CDR3 is CSAKDRGHPLAYEQYF. CDR3 sequence (DNA): TGCAGTGCTAAGGACAGGGGGCACCCACTTGCCTACGAGCAGTACTTC.

This clonotype has at least ten counts. The J gene is TRBJ2-1, the V gene TRBV4-2; 7 bases match TRBD1. Trimming removed 0 bases from V and 2 bases from J; junction bases left unmatched: 13. The germline V gene encodes CDR1 LGHNA and CDR2 YNFKEQ. The CDR3 length is 19 residues. In DNA, the CDR3 is TGTGCCAGCAGCCAAGAGGCTAGGTCGACAGGGTGGGCCTACAATGAGCAGTTCTTC. Protein: CASSQEARSTGWAYNEQFF.

The J gene is TRBJ2-1, the V gene TRBV6-5; no clear D gene. Near its end, the DNA agrees better with TRBJ2-7, so the J call may be wrong. This CDR3 has 14 amino acids. Germline CDR1 reads MNHEY; CDR2 reads SVGAGI. The CDR3 DNA follows: TGTGCCAGCAGTCCTGGGTTCTCCTACAATGAGCAGTACTTC. Translating it yields CASSPGFSYNEQYF.

The rearrangement links TRBV27 to TRBJ2-7; 10 bases align to TRBD2. CDR1 is MNHEY, CDR2 SMNVEV, per germline (reference sequence). The CDR3 runs 17 residues. J was trimmed by 7 bases and V by 3 bases; bases with no gene match: 15. The CDR3 sequence is CASSFPSGRADFREQYF. CDR3 nucleotides: TGTGCCAGCAGTTTTCCAAGCGGGAGGGCCGATTTCCGTGAGCAGTACTTC.

This chain joins TRBV7-2 and TRBJ2-3, with TRBD2 identical over 10 bases. The germline gives CDR1 SGHTA, CDR2 FQGNSA. V lost 3 bases and J lost 5; bases outside the gene matches: 17. The CDR3 runs 19 residues. The CDR3 region has the DNA TGTGCCAGCAGCTTTAGCGAGGGAGCTAGCGGGAGTTATAGAGATACGCAGTATTTT. It encodes CASSFSEGASGSYRDTQYF.

V is TRBV6-1 and J is TRBJ1-2; no definite D call. This CDR3 has 13 residues. Trimming left V 5 bases short and J 4 bases short, with 11 bases between. Per the germline V gene, CDR1 is MNHNS and CDR2 is SASEGT. CDR3 protein: CASSLDPFYGYTF. The CDR3 DNA follows: TGTGCCAGCAGTCTAGACCCCTTCTATGGCTACACCTTC.

V usage is TRBV12-3 or TRBV12-4 and J usage is TRBJ2-7; D is unclear. Trimming removed 7 bases from V and 1 base from J, with 11 bases in between. The CDR3 consists of 13 residues. This chain's CDR3 is CASTRTESYEQYF. DNA of the CDR3: TGTGCCAGCACCCGGACGGAATCCTACGAGCAGTACTTC.

The CDR3 here is CASSLTPGLDYYGYTF. DNA for the CDR3: TGTGCCAGCAGTCTAACCCCAGGGTTAGACTACTATGGCTACACCTTC. The chain uses TRBV27 and TRBJ1-2, with D perhaps matching TRBD1 (5 bases). This CDR3 region has 16 residues. Germline V gene data show CDR1 as MNHEY and CDR2 as SMNVEV (reference sequence). Trimming cost V 5 bases and J 3 bases, with 19 bases left between them.

V usage is TRBV29-1 and J usage is TRBJ2-1; D may be TRBD1 or TRBD2 (5 bases each). Trimming left V 4 bases short and J 10 bases short, with 20 bases between. Germline V gene sequence: CDR1 SQVTM, CDR2 ANQGSEA. The CDR3 sequence is 14 residues long. CDR3 in amino acids: CSVAGWGSKNEQFF. CDR3 in DNA: TGCAGCGTTGCAGGTTGGGGGAGTAAAAACGAGCAGTTCTTC.

The chain links TRBV6-1 to TRBJ2-7, with D maybe TRBD2 (7 bases). With 4 bases removed from V and 4 bases from J, the gap between germline ends came to 17 bases. Germline CDR1 reads MNHNS; CDR2 reads SASEGT. This CDR3 comprises 15 residues. This chain's CDR3 is CASSARGGKTYEQYF. CDR3 DNA sequence: TGTGCCAGCAGTGCCCGCGGGGGCAAAACGTACGAGCAGTACTTC.

Only a few counts were recorded for this clonotype. CDR3 protein: CASSLDAGGSTDTQYF. CDR3 bases: TGCGCCAGCAGCTTGGATGCGGGAGGTAGCACAGATACGCAGTATTTT. The rearrangement joins TRBV5-1 to TRBJ2-3; 8 bases are shared with TRBD2. The CDR3 spans 16 residues. The germline V gene has CDR1 SGHRS and CDR2 YFSETQ. J was trimmed by 0 bases and V by 0 bases; bases with no gene match: 3.

This clonotype was seen a handful of times. The CDR3, as DNA: TGCGCCAGCAGGGACAGCCAAAGCTACACCTTC. It is translated as CASRDSQSYTF. V and J are TRBV5-1 and TRBJ1-2; tentative D call: TRBD1 (6 bases). Trimming pared 5 bases from V and 9 bases from J, leaving 11 bases between. The germline V gene has CDR1 SGHRS and CDR2 YFSETQ. CDR3 length: 11 amino acids.

This clonotype was seen ten or more times. The chain combines TRBV5-6 with TRBJ2-6; no reliable D call. V was trimmed by 4 bases and J by 15 bases, leaving 23 bases between them. CDR3 length: 15 residues. Germline V gives CDR1 SGHDT, CDR2 YYEEEE. The CDR3 here is CASSPLAGGPKGLTF. CDR3 nucleotide sequence: TGTGCCAGCAGCCCGCTCGCCGGTGGGCCTAAAGGCCTGACTTTC. The full variable domain, its missing parts supplied by reference TRBV5-6 and TRBJ2-6, is DAGVTQSPTHLIKTRGQQVTLRCSPKSGHDTVSWYQQALGQGPQFIFQYYEEEERQRGNFPDRFSGHQFPNYSSELNVNALLLGDSALYLCASSPLAGGPKGLTFGAGSRLTVL.

This clonotype showed up just a few times. The V gene is TRBV18, the J gene TRBJ2-3; TRBD2 is a possible D gene (5 bases). From germline, CDR1 is KGHSH and CDR2 LQKENI. With 3 bases removed from V and 8 bases from J, the gap between germline ends came to 30 bases. The CDR3 is 19 residues long. This CDR3 is CASSPSAHGVGMNGGTQYF. The CDR3 DNA follows: TGTGCCAGCTCACCGTCGGCCCACGGTGTCGGGATGAACGGAGGTACGCAGTATTTT. Full variable domain (rest looked up from reference TRBV18 and TRBJ2-3): NAGVMQNPRHLVRRRGQEARLRCSPMKGHSHVYWYRQLPEEGLKFMVYLQKENIIDESGMPKERFSAEFPKEGPSILRIQQVVRGDSAAYFCASSPSAHGVGMNGGTQYFGPGTRLTVL.

This clonotype appeared once. The gene calls are TRBV11-2 and TRBJ2-5, with D uncertain. Germline-derived CDR1 and CDR2 are SGHAT and FQNNGV. Trimming left V 1 base short and J 7 bases short, with 10 bases between. The CDR3 sequence is 13 residues long. CDR3 sequence: CASSLGPLRTQYF. CDR3 sequence (DNA): TGTGCCAGCAGCTTAGGTCCCTTGAGGACCCAGTACTTC.

This clonotype has a handful of counts. The chain couples TRBV7-8 to TRBJ2-5, with 10 positions matching TRBD2. Germline lookup yields CDR1 SGHVS and CDR2 FQNEAQ. This CDR3 comprises 15 residues. After removal of 7 bases from V and 7 bases from J, the junction contained 12 bases not matched to a gene. The DNA of the CDR3 is TGTGCCAGCATCCTGGAAGCGGGAGGGTCCAGGACCCAGTACTTC. Translating it yields CASILEAGGSRTQYF.

V usage is TRBV5-7 and J usage is TRBJ2-7; 8 nucleotides match TRBD1. TRBV5-7 is placed among ORFs of uncertain function. The CDR3 has 15 amino acids. V lost 3 bases and J lost 3; bases outside the gene matches: 8. The CDR3 DNA follows: TGTGCCAGCAGCTACCAGGGGGCGCGGGTCTACGAGCAGTACTTC. Protein product: CASSYQGARVYEQYF.